A selection of T cell receptor beta chains follows, all from one sample in a study of T cell changes during pregnancy in multiple sclerosis. The repertoire was sequenced with immunoSEQ multiplex PCR; TCRdb's copy has only in-frame clones and lacks some. The table lists approximately 41,000 clones, 90% to 95% of them singletons. Sequencing was performed on CD4+ T cells from peripheral blood mononuclear cells, taken in the second trimester of pregnancy. These receptors originate from a female donor in good health, enrolled as a control in a pregnancy study. Each CDR3 is given with its conserved first and last residue. A D gene is named only where the DNA matches it firmly. Not all rows give a size; the values are once, few, many and, for expanded clones, a class.

TRBJ1-6 once TRBV5-1 - CASRDTNSPLHF TGCGCCAGCCGGGACACGAATTCACCCCTCCACTTT
TRBJ1-2 - TRBV19 - CASSSPGGPNYGYTF TGTGCCAGTAGTTCCCCCGGGGGACCTAACTATGGCTACACCTTC
TRBJ1-5 - TRBV6-1 - CASSEDIGGVGVQPQHF TGTGCCAGCAGTGAAGACATAGGGGGGGTGGGTGTTCAGCCCCAGCATTTT
TRBJ2-1 - TRBV7-2 TRBD2 CASSLGSSGGMNEQFF TGTGCCAGCAGCTTAGGTTCCAGCGGGGGGATGAATGAGCAGTTCTTC
TRBJ2-1 - TRBV6-6 TRBD2 CASSNPTSGGLEQFF TGTGCCAGCAGCAACCCGACTAGCGGGGGACTTGAGCAGTTCTTC
TRBJ1-3 - TRBV11-2 - CASSLGPSGAGNTIYF TGTGCCAGCAGCTTAGGACCCTCGGGGGCTGGAAACACCATATATTTT
TRBJ2-3 - TRBV19 - CASSMGHRITDTQYF TGTGCCAGTAGTATGGGTCACAGGATCACAGATACGCAGTATTTT
TRBJ2-1 - TRBV2 TRBD2 CASPTSGTYNEQFF TGTGCCTCTCCGACTAGCGGTACCTACAATGAGCAGTTCTTC
TRBJ1-4 - TRBV12-5 - CASGAGVSTNEKLFF TGTGCTAGTGGGGCGGGGGTCTCAACTAATGAAAAACTGTTTTTT
TRBJ2-4 - TRBV4-2 - CASSQIDIRGGPQNIQYF TGTGCCAGCAGCCAGATAGATATTAGAGGTGGCCCTCAAAACATTCAGTACTTC
TRBJ1-5 - TRBV6-1 TRBD1 CASSPDRERNLEHF TGTGCCAGCAGCCCAGACAGGGAAAGAAATTTAGAGCATTTT
TRBJ2-7 - TRBV2 - CASSWGQGSYEQYF TGTGCCAGCAGCTGGGGGCAGGGGTCTTACGAGCAGTACTTC
TRBJ2-7 - TRBV29-1 TRBD2 CSVEGAGIQYF TGCAGCGTTGAAGGAGCGGGAATACAGTACTTC
TRBJ2-2 - TRBV19 TRBD2 CASKEEGGGPGELFF TGTGCCAGTAAAGAGGAAGGCGGGGGGCCCGGGGAGCTGTTTTTT
TRBJ2-7 once TRBV6-1 - CASSEVQGYEQYF TGTGCCAGCAGTGAGGTTCAGGGCTACGAGCAGTACTTC
TRBJ1-6 - TRBV7-9 - CASSPATGSYNSPLHF TGTGCCAGCAGCCCCGCGACGGGCTCCTATAATTCACCCCTCCACTTT
TRBJ2-1 - TRBV9 - CASSVSGVRGHNEQFF TGTGCCAGCAGCGTGTCAGGGGTTAGGGGCCACAATGAGCAGTTCTTC
TRBJ2-3 - TRBV14 - CASSRFSSGWSTDTQYF TGTGCCAGCAGCCGCTTTTCCTCGGGATGGAGCACAGATACGCAGTATTTT
TRBJ2-1 - TRBV4-2 TRBD2 CASSQDLPTSGGSAYNEQFF TGTGCCAGCAGCCAAGATCTGCCGACTAGCGGGGGGTCCGCCTACAATGAGCAGTTCTTC
TRBJ2-3 - TRBV11-3 - CASSSGLPTDTQYF TGTGCCAGCAGCTCGGGACTCCCCACAGATACGCAGTATTTT
TRBJ1-2 - TRBV2 - CASGGDYGYTF TGTGCCAGCGGGGGGGACTATGGCTACACCTTC
TRBJ2-5 - TRBV7-2 - CASSTTTGFQETQYF TGTGCCAGCTCAACCACCACAGGGTTCCAAGAGACCCAGTACTTC
TRBJ2-3 - TRBV4-1 - CASSQVLLIDTQYF TGCGCCAGCAGCCAAGTTCTACTCATAGATACGCAGTATTTT
TRBJ2-2 once TRBV9 - CASTRGWVTGELFF TGTGCCAGCACCCGGGGATGGGTCACCGGGGAGCTGTTTTTT
TRBJ1-1 - TRBV4-2 - CASTPGDMNTEAFF TGTGCCAGCACCCCGGGAGACATGAACACTGAAGCTTTCTTT
TRBJ2-1 - TRBV11-2 - CASIAQPGNEQFF TGTGCCAGCATCGCTCAACCGGGCAATGAGCAGTTCTTC
TRBJ2-3 - TRBV4-1 TRBD1 CASSQERGQGALDTQYF TGCGCCAGCAGCCAAGAGAGAGGACAGGGGGCATTAGATACGCAGTATTTT
TRBJ1-2 once TRBV15 - CATSRTAGVYGYTF TGTGCCACCAGCAGAACAGCAGGGGTCTATGGCTACACCTTC
TRBJ2-7 - TRBV7-2 TRBD2 CASSLRVSGGGTYEQYF TGTGCCAGCAGCTTAAGGGTCAGCGGGGGGGGTACCTACGAGCAGTACTTC
TRBJ2-1 - TRBV7-3 - CASSLQRLSYNEQFF TGTGCCAGCAGCTTACAGCGGCTCTCCTACAATGAGCAGTTCTTC
TRBJ1-2 - TRBV7-2 TRBD1 CASRRDRDGAGGYTF TGTGCCAGCAGACGAGACAGGGACGGCGCAGGTGGCTACACCTTC
TRBJ2-1 - TRBV7-2 TRBD2 CASSLGGGKMEQFF TGTGCCAGCAGCCTCGGCGGGGGAAAGATGGAGCAGTTCTTC
TRBJ1-1 few TRBV4-2 - CASTPRQASNTEAFF TGTGCCAGCACCCCGAGACAGGCCTCGAACACTGAAGCTTTCTTT
TRBJ2-7 - TRBV5-1 TRBD2 CASSSGGFSYEQYF TGCGCCAGCAGCTCCGGGGGGTTCTCCTACGAGCAGTACTTC
TRBJ2-1 - TRBV5-4 TRBD2 CASRSAGGSYNEQFF TGTGCCAGCAGATCAGCGGGGGGGTCCTACAATGAGCAGTTCTTC
TRBJ1-4 - TRBV28 - CASSFGGGNEKLFF TGTGCCAGCAGTTTCGGCGGGGGGAATGAAAAACTGTTTTTT
TRBJ2-3 - TRBV2 - CASRGTGLGFEYF TGTGCCAGCCGGGGAACAGGGCTGGGCTTTGAGTATTTT
TRBJ1-5 once TRBV18 TRBD1 CASSPRQGNNQPQHF TGTGCCAGCTCACCAAGACAGGGAAACAATCAGCCCCAGCATTTT
TRBJ1-3 - TRBV7-2 TRBD1 CASRPGTASSGNTIYF TGTGCCAGCAGACCCGGGACAGCTTCCTCTGGAAACACCATATATTTT
TRBJ1-6 - TRBV4-3 - CASSQDLNSGGSLHF TGCGCCAGCAGCCAAGATCTGAACAGCGGGGGTAGCCTCCACTTT
TRBJ2-3 - TRBV15 TRBD2 CATSRGTSGGPDTQYF TGTGCCACCAGCAGAGGGACTAGCGGGGGCCCAGATACGCAGTATTTT
TRBJ2-7 - TRBV7-2 - CASSSPGLHTYEQYF TGTGCCAGCAGCTCCCCGGGACTCCACACCTACGAGCAGTACTTC
TRBJ2-3 - TRBV19 - CASSRSGTSTDTQYF TGTGCCAGTAGTAGGAGCGGAACTAGCACAGATACGCAGTATTTT